Listed below are T cell receptor beta chains from one sample, sequenced in a study of T-cell memory formation after mild COVID-19. Each CDR3 protein gets one entry after TCRdb re-called the 5' RACE reads with MiXCR. This sample has more than 300,000 distinct CDR3 sequences, with about 13% found just once. Source material: PBMCs or a T cell subset sorted from them (not recorded which). The receptors derive from a man between 18 and 29 years old who had mild COVID-19 (a few samples of this study predate the infection). Cell type and time point are not known. Each CDR3 is given with its conserved first and last residue. A D gene is named only where the DNA matches it firmly. For some rows the clone size is stated as once, few or many, or as a class when expanded; others skip it.

d_call j_call clone_size v_call cdr3_length cdr3_aa cdr3_nt
- TRBJ1-6 - TRBV13 14 CASSFIGGNSPLHF TGTGCCAGCAGCTTCATCGGGGGTAATTCACCCCTCCACTTT
- TRBJ1-5 - TRBV5-6 16 CASSLGGQMSNQPQHF TGTGCCAGCAGCCTGGGAGGACAAATGAGCAATCAGCCCCAGCATTTT
TRBD1 TRBJ1-5 few TRBV7-9 16 CASSLASRGLNQPQHF TGTGCCAGCAGCTTAGCGTCCAGGGGGCTCAATCAGCCCCAGCATTTT
TRBD1 TRBJ1-1 - TRBV10-3 16 CAISESKDRINTEAFF TGTGCCATCAGTGAGTCGAAGGACAGGATTAACACTGAAGCTTTCTTT
- TRBJ1-2 - TRBV19 14 CASSPGAGIYGYTF TGTGCCAGTAGTCCGGGGGCGGGGATCTATGGCTACACCTTC
- TRBJ1-1 few TRBV3-1 14 CASSHVSVGSEAFF TGTGCCAGCAGCCATGTGTCGGTCGGGTCTGAAGCTTTCTTT
- TRBJ1-3 few TRBV4-3 14 CASSQSSSGNTIYF TGCGCCAGCAGCCAATCGAGCTCTGGAAACACCATATATTTT
- TRBJ1-1 few TRBV7-2 12 CASSLFQTEAFF TGTGCCAGCAGCTTATTTCAGACTGAAGCTTTCTTT
TRBD1 TRBJ2-2 few TRBV11-1 14 CASRDRSDTGELFF TGTGCCAGCAGGGACAGGTCGGACACCGGGGAGCTGTTTTTT
- TRBJ2-5 few TRBV6-6 15 CASTVGGPLQETQYF TGTGCCAGCACCGTGGGGGGGCCCCTACAAGAGACCCAGTACTTC
- TRBJ2-3 - TRBV29-1 13 CSVSPPGAVTQYF TGCAGCGTGTCCCCCCCGGGAGCGGTTACGCAGTATTTT
- TRBJ1-3 many TRBV5-1 16 CASSLAAGTSGNTIYF TGCGCCAGCAGCTTGGCCGCGGGGACCTCTGGAAACACCATATATTTT
- TRBJ1-5 - TRBV28 14 CASTPGGSNQPQHF TGTGCCAGCACCCCGGGCGGTAGCAATCAGCCCCAGCATTTT
TRBD1 TRBJ1-6 once TRBV9 15 CATWEGARYNSPLHF TGTGCCACCTGGGAGGGGGCGCGATATAATTCACCCCTCCACTTT
- TRBJ1-1 few TRBV7-3 13 CASSLQASTEAFF TGTGCCAGCAGCTTACAGGCTAGCACTGAAGCTTTCTTT
TRBD2 TRBJ2-3 many TRBV7-9 16 CASSFFSSGAADTQYF TGTGCCAGCAGCTTTTTCTCTAGCGGGGCCGCAGATACGCAGTATTTT
TRBD1 TRBJ1-5 few TRBV4-2 17 CASSQGYRDRNNQPQHF TGTGCCAGCAGCCAAGGTTACCGGGACAGGAACAATCAGCCCCAGCATTTT
- TRBJ2-3 few TRBV4-3 15 CASSQDGRGLDTQYF TGCGCCAGCAGCCAAGATGGGCGGGGGCTCGATACGCAGTATTTT
- TRBJ1-2 few TRBV6-5 16 CASSAPSLGANYGYTF TGTGCCAGCAGTGCTCCCTCGTTGGGAGCTAACTATGGCTACACCTTC
- TRBJ1-1 - TRBV5-1 16 CASSLVEDSDNTEAFF TGCGCCAGCAGCTTGGTCGAGGACAGCGATAACACTGAAGCTTTCTTT
TRBD2 TRBJ2-3 - TRBV12-3/TRBV12-4 18 CASRLWGSGDGRTDTQYF TGTGCCAGCAGGTTGTGGGGTAGCGGGGACGGTCGCACAGATACGCAGTATTTT
- TRBJ1-2 - TRBV5-1 15 CASSLATGTNYGYTF TGCGCCAGCAGCTTGGCGACAGGAACTAACTATGGCTACACCTTC
- TRBJ2-2 few TRBV5-1 15 CASSREDPNTGELFF TGCGCCAGCAGTAGAGAAGATCCGAACACCGGGGAGCTGTTTTTT
- TRBJ2-7 - TRBV29-1 11 CSVAETYEQYF TGCAGCGTCGCCGAGACCTACGAGCAGTACTTC
TRBD2 TRBJ2-5 - TRBV20-1 14 CSAIAGGVGETQYF TGCAGTGCGATAGCGGGCGGGGTTGGAGAGACCCAGTACTTC
- TRBJ2-3 many TRBV7-6 13 CASSAQVADTQYF TGTGCCAGCAGCGCCCAGGTGGCAGATACGCAGTATTTT
- TRBJ1-5 few TRBV28 12 CASMGGNQPQHF TGTGCCAGCATGGGGGGCAATCAGCCCCAGCATTTT
TRBD1 TRBJ2-7 - TRBV7-8 16 CASSSTGTVYSYEQYF TGTGCCAGCAGCTCGACCGGGACAGTCTACTCCTACGAGCAGTACTTC
- TRBJ2-1 - TRBV18 12 CASSSRGDEQFF TGTGCCAGCTCGTCGCGGGGTGATGAGCAGTTCTTC
- TRBJ2-7 - TRBV5-1 14 CASRGRNDPYEQYF TGCGCCAGCAGGGGCCGGAACGACCCCTACGAGCAGTACTTC
- TRBJ2-5 few TRBV29-1 18 CSVPGGFFGGAVGETQYF TGCAGCGTCCCCGGCGGGTTCTTTGGGGGGGCGGTCGGAGAGACCCAGTACTTC
- TRBJ2-3 many TRBV5-1 15 CASSEGQLSTDTQYF TGCGCCAGCAGCGAGGGACAATTAAGCACAGATACGCAGTATTTT
- TRBJ2-7 - TRBV11-2 14 CASSRQGGLHEQYF TGTGCCAGCAGCCGCCAGGGGGGTTTGCACGAGCAGTACTTC
TRBD2 TRBJ2-1 many TRBV7-8 14 CASSPSRGGPEQFF TGTGCCAGCAGCCCCTCCCGGGGGGGCCCTGAGCAGTTCTTC
- TRBJ1-4 - TRBV12-3/TRBV12-4 12 CASSFGNEKLFF TGTGCCAGCAGTTTCGGGAATGAAAAACTGTTTTTT
TRBD1 TRBJ1-1 - TRBV5-5 14 CASSSLTGLPEAFF TGTGCCAGCAGCTCCTTGACAGGGCTGCCTGAAGCTTTCTTT
- TRBJ1-5 - TRBV12-3/TRBV12-4 15 CASSPVPGSNQPQHF TGTGCCAGCAGTCCTGTCCCGGGTAGCAATCAGCCCCAGCATTTT
- TRBJ1-4 - TRBV4-2 15 CASSQDRQGFEKLFF TGTGCCAGCAGCCAAGATAGGCAGGGGTTTGAAAAACTGTTTTTT
TRBD2 TRBJ2-7 - TRBV15 15 CATSSERGLVYEQYF TGTGCCACCAGCAGTGAGCGGGGGCTGGTGTACGAGCAGTACTTC
TRBD2 TRBJ2-3 few TRBV7-2 16 CASSDILAGTGDTQYF TGTGCCAGCAGCGACATACTAGCGGGAACGGGGGATACGCAGTATTTT
- TRBJ1-2 once TRBV18 14 CASSPGQNNYGYTF TGTGCCAGCTCACCGGGACAAAATAACTATGGCTACACCTTC
- TRBJ2-5 - TRBV18 13 CASSPVQGETQYF TGTGCCAGCTCACCTGTACAGGGAGAGACCCAGTACTTC
- TRBJ2-6 few TRBV5-1 15 CASSGAITGANVLTF TGCGCCAGCAGCGGAGCTATTACTGGGGCCAACGTCCTGACTTTC
TRBD1 TRBJ1-5 few TRBV6-6 15 CASKRTGEPHQPQHF TGTGCCAGTAAAAGGACAGGGGAGCCCCATCAGCCCCAGCATTTT
TRBD2 TRBJ2-1 - TRBV7-2 17 CASSSELAGGPGNEQFF TGTGCCAGCAGCTCAGAACTAGCGGGGGGGCCAGGTAATGAGCAGTTCTTC
TRBD2 TRBJ2-5 - TRBV3-1 16 CASSPQAGGSQETQYF TGTGCCAGCAGCCCTCAAGCGGGGGGATCCCAAGAGACCCAGTACTTC
TRBD1 TRBJ2-3 - TRBV7-8 16 CASSHRGRMSTDTQYF TGTGCCAGCAGTCACAGGGGGAGGATGAGCACAGATACGCAGTATTTT
TRBD2 TRBJ2-1 few TRBV5-1 14 CASSDSGSNNEQFF TGCGCCAGCAGCGATAGCGGGTCTAACAATGAGCAGTTCTTC
TRBD2 TRBJ2-1 few TRBV11-2 15 CASSSWTSAGNEQFF TGTGCCAGCAGCTCGTGGACTAGCGCAGGCAATGAGCAGTTCTTC
TRBD2 TRBJ2-3 many TRBV5-1 12 CASSSGGDTQYF TGCGCCAGCAGCAGCGGGGGAGATACGCAGTATTTT
- TRBJ1-5 - TRBV12-5 16 CASGLHVDRHNQPQHF TGTGCTAGTGGTTTGCATGTCGACAGGCACAATCAGCCCCAGCATTTT
- TRBJ1-2 few TRBV9 13 CASRPDRNYGYTF TGTGCCAGCAGACCGGACAGAAACTATGGCTACACCTTC
TRBD2 TRBJ2-5 - TRBV4-3 15 CASSQERTSQETQYF TGCGCCAGCAGCCAAGAGAGGACTAGCCAAGAGACCCAGTACTTC
- TRBJ2-4 few TRBV7-2 16 CASSLSGGEAKNIQYF TGTGCCAGCAGCTTATCAGGGGGGGAAGCCAAAAACATTCAGTACTTC
TRBD2 TRBJ2-1 - TRBV3-1 14 CASSQGEGYNEQFF TGTGCCAGCAGCCAAGGGGAGGGTTACAATGAGCAGTTCTTC
- TRBJ2-5 few TRBV5-1 14 CASSLGGTRETQYF TGCGCCAGCAGCCTTGGCGGCACGAGGGAGACCCAGTACTTC
TRBD1 TRBJ2-2 - TRBV12-3/TRBV12-4 15 CASSWQTGTAGELFF TGTGCCAGCAGCTGGCAAACAGGGACAGCCGGGGAGCTGTTTTTT
TRBD2 TRBJ2-1 - TRBV6-5 13 CASGPGEGNEQFF TGTGCCAGCGGCCCGGGGGAGGGAAATGAGCAGTTCTTC
TRBD1 TRBJ1-2 - TRBV20-1 16 CSASLRDSVGNYGYTF TGCAGTGCCTCGCTCCGGGACAGTGTTGGAAACTATGGCTACACCTTC